The 11 T cell receptor beta chains below all came from one sample that was sequenced in a study of CD8 T cells in ankylosing spondylitis. Each CDR3 protein gets one entry after TCRdb re-called the 5' RACE reads with MiXCR. The sample yields about 160,000 distinct CDR3 sequences, 18% seen once. Material: blood, either unsorted or a sorted T cell fraction (not recorded which). Receptor source: a male donor with ankylosing spondylitis or in good health (not recorded which).

The J gene is TRBJ2-7, the V gene TRBV11-2, with no clear D. Germline CDR1 is SGHAT and CDR2 is FQNNGV. The CDR3 extends over 13 amino acids. V shed 2 bases and J shed 3 bases, with 8 bases lying between them. Here the CDR3 reads CASSLSADYEQYF. The CDR3 DNA sequence: TGTGCCAGCAGCTTAAGTGCAGACTACGAGCAGTACTTC. The variable domain in full, with the rest retrieved from reference TRBV11-2 and TRBJ2-7, is EAGVAQSPRYKIIEKRQSVAFWCNPISGHATLYWYQQILGQGPKLLIQFQNNGVVDDSQLPKDRFSAERLKGVDSTLKIQPAKLEDSAVYLCASSLSADYEQYFGPGTRLTVT.

This clonotype has a count of ten or more. The rearrangement joins TRBV20-1 to TRBJ2-5; D is unclear. Per germline, CDR1 DFQATT and CDR2 SNEGSKA (reference sequence). V shed 5 bases and J shed 5 bases, with 15 bases lying between them. The CDR3 extends over 13 amino acids. The CDR3 DNA follows: TGCAGTGCTCTGGGCGGCGTGCGGGAGACCCAGTACTTC. Translated: CSALGGVRETQYF.

The chain is built from TRBV7-2 and TRBJ2-1; 11 bases line up with TRBD2. This CDR3 region has 12 residues. Germline values: CDR1 SGHTA, CDR2 FQGNSA. Here the CDR3 reads CASGLAGNEQFF. CDR3 bases: TGTGCTAGCGGACTAGCGGGCAATGAGCAGTTCTTC.

This clonotype was observed at least ten times. This chain connects TRBV6-5 to TRBJ1-1; no reliable D call. Germline V lookup: CDR1 MNHEY, CDR2 SVGAGI. The CDR3 sequence is 13 residues long. With 1 base removed from V and 5 bases from J, the gap between germline ends came to 8 bases. CDR3 amino acids: CASSYFSRTEAFF. Written as DNA, the CDR3 is TGTGCCAGCAGTTACTTTAGCAGAACTGAAGCTTTCTTT.

The rearrangement joins TRBV28 to TRBJ2-7; D is unresolved. V shed 5 bases and J shed 3 bases, with 8 bases lying between them. CDR3 length equals 12 residues. Germline V CDR1 and CDR2: MDHEN, SYDVKM. CDR3 loop: CASSLYNYEQYF. The DNA of the CDR3 is TGTGCCAGCAGTCTGTATAACTACGAGCAGTACTTC.

This clonotype was detected a few times. This sequence joins TRBV20-1 and TRBJ2-5, with 9 bases that match TRBD2. The germline V gene encodes CDR1 DFQATT and CDR2 SNEGSKA (reference sequence). Trimming at V came to 1 base and at J to 4 bases, leaving 4 bases not matched to a gene. The CDR3 is 14 amino acids. CDR3 sequence: CSARVIAGVETQYF. The CDR3 DNA is TGCAGTGCTAGAGTGATAGCGGGAGTAGAGACCCAGTACTTC.

In this sample, this clonotype turned up many times. The V and J genes are TRBV5-1 and TRBJ2-2, with 12 positions matching TRBD2. Germline V gene lookup returns CDR1 SGHRS and CDR2 YFSETQ. The V and J ends lost 5 bases and 6 bases, in that order; junction bases with no gene match: 14. The CDR3 covers 18 residues. CDR3 loop: CASSSGTRLAGDPGELFF. As DNA, the CDR3 is TGCGCCAGCAGTTCGGGTACACGACTAGCGGGAGACCCCGGGGAGCTGTTTTTT.

This clonotype was seen a handful of times. CDR3 amino acids: CASSRSSGLYNEQFF. CDR3 coding DNA: TGCGCCAGCAGCCGTTCCTCGGGACTCTACAATGAGCAGTTCTTC. V gene TRBV4-1 combines with J gene TRBJ2-1; possibly TRBD2 for D (6 bases). The V gene lost 4 bases and the J gene lost 3 bases, with 13 bases spanning the gap. The length of the CDR3 is 15 residues. Germline V gene data show CDR1 as MGHRA and CDR2 as YSYEKL.

J is TRBJ2-5 and V is TRBV28, with D tentatively TRBD1 or TRBD2 (5 bases each). V lost 6 bases to trimming and J lost 2 bases, with 19 bases between them. The CDR3 extends over 16 amino acids. CDR1 is MDHEN and CDR2 is SYDVKM in the germline V gene. CDR3 nucleotides: TGTGCCAGCAGGGTTATGGGGGTGGGATCACAAGAGACCCAGTACTTC. Protein product: CASRVMGVGSQETQYF.

This clonotype was detected only a few times. The CDR3 nucleotides read TGTGCCAGCAGCTGGGACGGCTCTGGGGCCAACGTCCTGACTTTC. Protein: CASSWDGSGANVLTF. The chain combines TRBV5-6 with TRBJ2-6; D may be TRBD1 or TRBD2 (5 bases each). The CDR3 runs to 15 residues. Germline assignment: CDR1 SGHDT and CDR2 YYEEEE. V lost 3 bases and J lost 0, with 7 bases in between.

The chain employs TRBV6-5 and TRBJ2-4; D might be TRBD2 (5 bases). The CDR3 is 17 amino acids. V lost 0 bases, J lost 0 bases, and 12 bases lay in between. The germline gives CDR1 MNHEY, CDR2 SVGAGI. The CDR3 DNA reads TGTGCCAGCAGTTACTCGATCGCGCGGGCAGCCAAAAACATTCAGTACTTC. Translated, it gives CASSYSIARAAKNIQYF.